One sample yielded the 7 T cell receptor beta chains listed below, sequenced in a study of T cell responses to AZD1222 COVID-19 vaccine. The table came from immunoSEQ multiplex PCR; TCRdb's copy has only in-frame clones and leaves some out. The table shows fewer than 100,000 clones, with roughly 90% occurring only once. Specimen: peripheral blood, collected on day 0 of AZD1222 vaccination. The receptor source for this set is an adult in good health.

This chain uses TRBV7-2 with TRBJ2-3, with a weak D call TRBD1 (5 bases). This CDR3 is built from 15 residues. Trimming cost V 1 base and J 3 bases, with 11 bases left between them. Germline CDR1 and CDR2: SGHTA and FQGNSA. In DNA form, the CDR3 reads TGTGCCAGCAGCTTAGAGTTACGACAGACAGATACGCAGTATTTT. Encoded protein: CASSLELRQTDTQYF.

A word on this clone: One end of the junction varies from germline; a read error may be responsible. The chain recombines TRBV6-4 with TRBJ2-7, with D possibly being TRBD1 (5 bases). This CDR3 spans 9 amino acids. Germline V gene data show CDR1 as MRHNA and CDR2 as SNTAGT. CDR3 bases: TGCAGGGTCCCCTACGAGCAGTACTTC. It codes for CRVPYEQYF.

This clone was observed a single time. The rearrangement uses TRBV10-3 and TRBJ2-3; 13 bases match TRBD2. The CDR3 runs 15 residues. J lost 4 bases, V lost 10 bases, and 8 bases had no gene match. Germline values: CDR1 ENHRY, CDR2 SYGVKD. The CDR3 DNA sequence: TGTGCCACGTCGGGACTAGCGGGGCGCTCAGATACGCAGTATTTT. Translation gives CATSGLAGRSDTQYF.

This sequence joins TRBV6-5 and TRBJ2-7, with 10 bases identical to TRBD1. After removal of 7 bases from V and 6 bases from J, the junction contained 6 bases not matched to a gene. This CDR3 has 13 residues. Germline V gene data show CDR1 as MNHEY and CDR2 as SVGAGI. CDR3 in amino acids: CASNRQGAREQYF. The CDR3 bases are TGTGCCAGCAACAGACAGGGGGCACGCGAGCAGTACTTC.

The chain joins TRBV6-5 to TRBJ2-5, with 7 nucleotides matching TRBD1. The CDR3 totals 14 residues. Germline V CDR1 and CDR2: MNHEY, SVGAGI. J gave up 2 bases and V 6 bases, and 6 bases lay outside the gene matches. The CDR3 protein is CASRPTGAQETQYF. The CDR3 DNA sequence: TGTGCCAGCAGGCCTACAGGGGCACAAGAGACCCAGTACTTC.

The J gene is TRBJ2-1, the V gene TRBV7-8, with D possibly TRBD2 on 6 matching bases. With 5 bases removed from V and 0 bases from J, the gap between germline ends came to 14 bases. The CDR3 sequence is 16 residues long. CDR1 is SGHVS and CDR2 is FQNEAQ in the germline V gene. CDR3 nucleotide sequence: TGTGCCAGCAGCACCCGGGACGGGAGCTCCTACAATGAGCAGTTCTTC. Its protein product is CASSTRDGSSYNEQFF.

The chain combines TRBV4-1 with TRBJ1-2; 7 bases fit TRBD1. The CDR3 spans 16 residues. Unmatched junction bases numbered 10, after V lost 4 bases and J lost 2 bases. Germline CDR1 and CDR2: MGHRA and YSYEKL. The CDR3 reads CASSPLPGQTNYGYTF. The CDR3 DNA reads TGCGCCAGCAGCCCTCTCCCGGGACAGACAAACTATGGCTACACCTTC.